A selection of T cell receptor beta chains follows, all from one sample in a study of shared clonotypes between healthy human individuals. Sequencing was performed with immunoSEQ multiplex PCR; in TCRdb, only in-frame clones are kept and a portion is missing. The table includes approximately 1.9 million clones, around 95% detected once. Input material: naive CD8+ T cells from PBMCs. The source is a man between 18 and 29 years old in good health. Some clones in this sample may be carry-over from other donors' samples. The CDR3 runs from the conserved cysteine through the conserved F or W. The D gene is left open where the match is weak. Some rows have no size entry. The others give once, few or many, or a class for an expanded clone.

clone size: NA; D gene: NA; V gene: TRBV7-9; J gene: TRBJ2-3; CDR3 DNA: TGTGCCAGCAGCTTTCCCGGCGGTCGAGAGGTAGATACGCAGTATTTT; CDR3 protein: CASSFPGGREVDTQYF
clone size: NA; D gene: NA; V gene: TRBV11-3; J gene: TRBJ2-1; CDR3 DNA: TGTGCCAGCAGCGTAAGCGATGAGCAGTTCTTC; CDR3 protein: CASSVSDEQFF
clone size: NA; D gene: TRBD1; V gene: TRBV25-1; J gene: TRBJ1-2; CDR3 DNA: TGTGCCAGCAGGGGGGTTCAAGGGGACAGGGAGGGAGATGGCTACACCTTC; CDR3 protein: CASRGVQGDREGDGYTF
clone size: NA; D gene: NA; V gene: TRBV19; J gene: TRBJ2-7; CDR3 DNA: TGTGCCAGTACGGACAGCTACGAGCAGTACTTC; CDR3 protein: CASTDSYEQYF
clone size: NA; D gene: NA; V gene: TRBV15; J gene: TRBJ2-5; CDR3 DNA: TGTGCCACCAGCATGGCGGGGGCGACCCAGTACTTC; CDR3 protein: CATSMAGATQYF
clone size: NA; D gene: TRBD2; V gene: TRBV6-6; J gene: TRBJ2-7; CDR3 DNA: TGTGCCAGCACTGGACTAGCCCGAGGGGAGCAGTACTTC; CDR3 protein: CASTGLARGEQYF
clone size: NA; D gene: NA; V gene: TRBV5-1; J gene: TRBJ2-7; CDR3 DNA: TGCGCCAGCAGCTCTGGACCTCCCGGAAACCCCTACGAGCAGTACTTC; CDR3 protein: CASSSGPPGNPYEQYF
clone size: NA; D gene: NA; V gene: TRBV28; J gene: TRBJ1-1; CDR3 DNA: TGTGCCAGCAGTAGACACGGGAGGAACACTGAAGCTTTCTTT; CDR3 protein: CASSRHGRNTEAFF
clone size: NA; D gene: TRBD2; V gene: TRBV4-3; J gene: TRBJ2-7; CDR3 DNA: TGCGCCAGCAGCCAAGACCCCAGGCTAGCGGGAGTCTACGAGCAGTACTTC; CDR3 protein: CASSQDPRLAGVYEQYF
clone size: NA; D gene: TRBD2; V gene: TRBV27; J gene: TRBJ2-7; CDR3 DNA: TGTGCCAGCAGTTTACGGACTAGCGGGCCCCTCGAGCAGTACTTC; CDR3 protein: CASSLRTSGPLEQYF
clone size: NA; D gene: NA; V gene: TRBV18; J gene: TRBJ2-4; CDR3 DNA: TGTGCCAGCTCACCACCGTCAGGGATAGCTCTAGCCAAAAACATTCAGTACTTC; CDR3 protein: CASSPPSGIALAKNIQYF
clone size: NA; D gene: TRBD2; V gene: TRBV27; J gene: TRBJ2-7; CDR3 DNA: TGTGCCAGCAGTCCCCTAGCGGGAGGCCCCTACGAGCAGTACTTC; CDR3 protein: CASSPLAGGPYEQYF
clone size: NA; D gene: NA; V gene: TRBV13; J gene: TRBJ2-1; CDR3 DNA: TGTGCCAGCAGCTCTACAGGCTCCCGCTCCTACAATGAGCAGTTCTTC; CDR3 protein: CASSSTGSRSYNEQFF
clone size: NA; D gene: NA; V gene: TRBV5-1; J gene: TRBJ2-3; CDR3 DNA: TGCGCCAGCAGCCCCTGGGCGGGGACACCCTTTACAGATACGCAGTATTTT; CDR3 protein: CASSPWAGTPFTDTQYF
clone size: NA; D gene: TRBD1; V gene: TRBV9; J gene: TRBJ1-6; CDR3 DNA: TGTGCCAGCAGCGTTTACCGGGACAGCCCCTCGGGACTCCACTTT; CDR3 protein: CASSVYRDSPSGLHF
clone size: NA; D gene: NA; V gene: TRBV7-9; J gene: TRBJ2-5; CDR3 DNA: TGTGCCAGCAGCTTAATCCTCAACCAAGAGACCCAGTACTTC; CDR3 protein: CASSLILNQETQYF
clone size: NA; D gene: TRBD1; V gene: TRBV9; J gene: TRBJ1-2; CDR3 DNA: TGTGCCAGCAGCGTGGGAACAGGGGTCGGCTATGGCTACACCTTC; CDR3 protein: CASSVGTGVGYGYTF
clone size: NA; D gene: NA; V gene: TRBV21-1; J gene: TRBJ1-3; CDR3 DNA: TGTGCCAGCAGCAAAGGGCCGACCCCTGGAAACACCATATATTTT; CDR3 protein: CASSKGPTPGNTIYF
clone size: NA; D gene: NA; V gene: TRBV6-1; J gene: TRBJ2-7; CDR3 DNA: TGTGCCAGCAGTAGCGCCTACGAGCAGTACTTC; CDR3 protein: CASSSAYEQYF
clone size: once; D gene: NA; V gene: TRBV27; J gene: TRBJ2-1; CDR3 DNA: TGTGCCAGCAGTGTCCCCCACAATGAGCAGTTCTTC; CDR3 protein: CASSVPHNEQFF
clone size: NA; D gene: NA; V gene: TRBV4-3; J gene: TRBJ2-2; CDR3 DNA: TGCGCCAGCAGCCTAGGACTGGCCAACTCGAACACCGGGGAGCTGTTTTTT; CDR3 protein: CASSLGLANSNTGELFF
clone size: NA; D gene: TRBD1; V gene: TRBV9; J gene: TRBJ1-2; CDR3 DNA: TGTGCCAGCAGCGTAGATAGGACAGGGAACTATGGCTACACCTTC; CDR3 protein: CASSVDRTGNYGYTF
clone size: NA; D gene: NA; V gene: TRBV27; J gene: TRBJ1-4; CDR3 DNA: TGTGCCAGCAGTTTGTTTCAGGCAAATGAAAAACTGTTTTTT; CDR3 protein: CASSLFQANEKLFF
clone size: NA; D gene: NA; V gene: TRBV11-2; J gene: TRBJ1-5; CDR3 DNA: TGTGCCAGCAGCCTCGGTGGGGTGAAGAACAATCAGCCCCAGCATTTT; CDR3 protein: CASSLGGVKNNQPQHF
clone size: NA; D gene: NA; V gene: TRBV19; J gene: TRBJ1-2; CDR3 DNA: TGTGCCACCTTCCACCTTGGGGCCGGAGGTATCTATGGCTACACCTTC; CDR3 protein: CATFHLGAGGIYGYTF
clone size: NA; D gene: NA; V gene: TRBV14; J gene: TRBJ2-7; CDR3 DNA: TGTGCCAGCAGCCAAGTAACGGGAAAAGGCTACGAGCAGTACTTC; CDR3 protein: CASSQVTGKGYEQYF
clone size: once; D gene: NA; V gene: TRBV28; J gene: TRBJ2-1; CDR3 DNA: TGTGCCAGCAGGGGGGGGACAGCGGGCAATGAGCAGTTCTTC; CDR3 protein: CASRGGTAGNEQFF
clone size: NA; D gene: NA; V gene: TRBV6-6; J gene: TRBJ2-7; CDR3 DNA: TGTGCCAGCAGCACGTCCTACGAGCAGTACTTC; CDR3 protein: CASSTSYEQYF
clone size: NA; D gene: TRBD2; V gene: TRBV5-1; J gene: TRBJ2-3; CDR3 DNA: TGCGCCAGCAGCTTGGGTGTCCGGGAGGACCCAGATACGCAGTATTTT; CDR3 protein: CASSLGVREDPDTQYF
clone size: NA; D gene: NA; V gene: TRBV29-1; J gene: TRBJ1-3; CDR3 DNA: TGCAGCGTTCTACAGATTCGAACCTCTGGAAACACCATATATTTT; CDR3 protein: CSVLQIRTSGNTIYF
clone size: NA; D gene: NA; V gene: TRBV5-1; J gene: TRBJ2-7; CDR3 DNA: TGCGCCAGCAGAACAGACACTGGTGGGGGCTACGAGCAGTACTTC; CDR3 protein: CASRTDTGGGYEQYF
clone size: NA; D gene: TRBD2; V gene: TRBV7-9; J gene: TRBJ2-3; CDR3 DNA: TGTGCCAGCAGCTCCCACGCGGGACTAGACACAGATACGCAGTATTTT; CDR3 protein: CASSSHAGLDTDTQYF
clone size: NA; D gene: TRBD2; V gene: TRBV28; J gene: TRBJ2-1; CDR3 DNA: TGTGCCAGCACCCCGCCAGGACTAGCGGGAGGGGTACGGTCCTACAATGAGCAGTTCTTC; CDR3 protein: CASTPPGLAGGVRSYNEQFF
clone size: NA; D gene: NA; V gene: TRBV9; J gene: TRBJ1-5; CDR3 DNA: TGTGCCAGCAGCGGCTCAGGGACGGGTCAGCCCCAGCATTTT; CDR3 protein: CASSGSGTGQPQHF
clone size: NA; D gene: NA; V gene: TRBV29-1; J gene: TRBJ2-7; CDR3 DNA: TGCAGCGTTGAGGGGGGAGCGAGGAACGAGCAGTACTTC; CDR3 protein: CSVEGGARNEQYF
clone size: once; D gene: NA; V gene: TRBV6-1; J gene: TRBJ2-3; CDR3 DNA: TGTGCCAGCAGTGACCCCCAGGGGCTGGGGCAGGCGGATACGCAGTATTTT; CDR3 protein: CASSDPQGLGQADTQYF
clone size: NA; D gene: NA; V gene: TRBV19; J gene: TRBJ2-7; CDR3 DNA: TGTGCCAGTAGTATCAACGGAGGCGACTCCTACGAGCAGTACTTC; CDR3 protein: CASSINGGDSYEQYF
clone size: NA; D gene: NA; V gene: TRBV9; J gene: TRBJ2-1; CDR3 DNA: TGTGCCAGCAGCGGGGACTCCAGCTCCTACAATGAGCAGTTCTTC; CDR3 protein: CASSGDSSSYNEQFF
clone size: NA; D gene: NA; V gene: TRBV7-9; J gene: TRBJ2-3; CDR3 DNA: TGTGCCAGCAGCTTTCCAGATACGCAGTATTTT; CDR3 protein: CASSFPDTQYF
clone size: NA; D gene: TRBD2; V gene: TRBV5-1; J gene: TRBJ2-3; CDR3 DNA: TGCGCCAGCAGCTTGGCCTTTGGGCTAGCGGGAGGGGAGACAGATACGCAGTATTTT; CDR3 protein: CASSLAFGLAGGETDTQYF
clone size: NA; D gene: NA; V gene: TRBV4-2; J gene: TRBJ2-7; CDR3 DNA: TGTGCCAGCAGCCAAGTGGCTAGCTCCTACGAGCAGTACTTC; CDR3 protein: CASSQVASSYEQYF
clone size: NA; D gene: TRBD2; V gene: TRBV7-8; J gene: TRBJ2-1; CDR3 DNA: TGTGCCAGCACCTCCTGGGAGACTAGCGGGATCTATGAGCAGTTCTTC; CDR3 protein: CASTSWETSGIYEQFF
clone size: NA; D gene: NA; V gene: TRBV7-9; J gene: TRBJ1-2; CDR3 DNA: TGTGCCAGCAGCTTACAGGGGACGGCGGCGGCAGACTTCTATGGCTACACCTTC; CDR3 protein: CASSLQGTAAADFYGYTF
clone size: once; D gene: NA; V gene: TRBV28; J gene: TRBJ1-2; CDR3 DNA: TGTGCCAGCAGTTTGGCCCTTCGAAGTACTAACTATGGCTACACCTTC; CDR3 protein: CASSLALRSTNYGYTF
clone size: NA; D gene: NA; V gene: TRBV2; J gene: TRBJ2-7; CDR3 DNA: TGTGCCAGCAGTGAACCCTATTACTACGAGCAGTACTTC; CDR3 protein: CASSEPYYYEQYF
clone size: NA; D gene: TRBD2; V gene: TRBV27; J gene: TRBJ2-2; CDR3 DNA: TGTGCCAGCAGTTTATCGTCCGGACTAGCGGGCACCGGGGAGCTGTTTTTT; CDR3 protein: CASSLSSGLAGTGELFF
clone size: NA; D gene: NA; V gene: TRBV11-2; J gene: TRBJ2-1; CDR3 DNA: TGTGCCAGCAGTTCCACAGCCGGCCACTATGAGCAGTTCTTC; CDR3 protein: CASSSTAGHYEQFF
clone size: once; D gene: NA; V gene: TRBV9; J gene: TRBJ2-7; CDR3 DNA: TGTGCCAGCAGCGTAGGGGGAAATGGTTACGAGCAGTACTTC; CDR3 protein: CASSVGGNGYEQYF
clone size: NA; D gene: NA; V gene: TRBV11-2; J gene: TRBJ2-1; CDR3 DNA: TGTGCCAGCAGCTTAAGAGGGAGTGAGCAGTTCTTC; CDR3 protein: CASSLRGSEQFF